This entry is about one T cell receptor (beta chain). Its antigen remains unidentified. PCR used 60 Vbeta primers and 13 Jbeta primers. Here immunoSEQ multiplex PCR was the method, and the copy in TCRdb shows in-frame clones only, minus some. The data show about 130,000 clones, about four fifths seen once. The CDR3 is 14 residues long. Trimming removed 6 bases from V and 10 bases from J, with 19 bases in between. Germline assignment: CDR1 MNHNS and CDR2 SASEGT. This entry belongs to a study of cytomegalovirus exposure and HLA in healthy donors. Study-wide results and caveats: TCR beta chain V- and J-gene trimming was linked, in a later analysis, to a missense variant in DCLRE1C. High specificity and sensitivity for cytomegalovirus status were reported for the classifier. Analysis was performed later, and it showed HLA-associated TCR beta chains to be more clonally expanded than equally common others.

The sequencing input was PBMCs. This sequence joins TRBV6-1 and TRBJ2-1, with D maybe TRBD2 (5 bases). The receptor was derived from a man aged 30 to 45 in good health. The CDR3 nucleotides are TGTGCCAGCAGAGAGACCGACCTGCCGGGGGAGCAGTTCTTC. Its translation is CASRETDLPGEQFF.